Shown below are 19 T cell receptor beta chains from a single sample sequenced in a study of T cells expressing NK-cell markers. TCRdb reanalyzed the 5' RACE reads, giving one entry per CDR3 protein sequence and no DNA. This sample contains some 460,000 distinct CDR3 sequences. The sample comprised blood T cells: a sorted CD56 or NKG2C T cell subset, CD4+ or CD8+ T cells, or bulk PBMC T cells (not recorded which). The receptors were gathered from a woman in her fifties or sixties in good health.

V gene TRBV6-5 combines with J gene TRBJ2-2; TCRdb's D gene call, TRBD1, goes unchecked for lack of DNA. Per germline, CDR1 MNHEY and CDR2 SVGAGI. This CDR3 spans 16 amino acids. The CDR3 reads CASSYWGRRTTGELFF.

CDR3 sequence reads: CASSLDGRGEAFF. V gene TRBV7-8 combines with J gene TRBJ1-1; the TCRdb call, TRBD1, lacks DNA for checking. The V gene's germline CDR1 is SGHVS and CDR2 FQNEAQ. This CDR3 spans 13 amino acids.

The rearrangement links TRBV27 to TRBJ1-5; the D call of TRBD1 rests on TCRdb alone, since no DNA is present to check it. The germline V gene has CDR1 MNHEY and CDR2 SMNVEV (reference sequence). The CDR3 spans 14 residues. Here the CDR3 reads CASSPRDTNQPQHF.

CDR3 sequence: CASSLASGRAGNIQYF. The V call is TRBV5-1, the J call TRBJ2-4; as DNA is missing, the TRBD2 call by TCRdb cannot be tested. The germline V gene has CDR1 SGHRS and CDR2 YFSETQ. The CDR3 covers 16 residues.

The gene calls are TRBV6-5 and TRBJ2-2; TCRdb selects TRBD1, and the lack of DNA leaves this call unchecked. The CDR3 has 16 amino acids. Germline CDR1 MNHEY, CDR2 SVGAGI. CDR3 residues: CASSYTRGGGAGELFF.

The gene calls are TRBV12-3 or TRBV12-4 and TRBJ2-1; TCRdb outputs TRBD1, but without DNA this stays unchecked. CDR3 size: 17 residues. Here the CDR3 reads CASSPPRGQGSYNEQFF.

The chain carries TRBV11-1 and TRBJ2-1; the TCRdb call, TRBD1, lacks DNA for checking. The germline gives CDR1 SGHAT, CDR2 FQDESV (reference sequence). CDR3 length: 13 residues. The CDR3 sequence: CASSLPGDNEQFF.

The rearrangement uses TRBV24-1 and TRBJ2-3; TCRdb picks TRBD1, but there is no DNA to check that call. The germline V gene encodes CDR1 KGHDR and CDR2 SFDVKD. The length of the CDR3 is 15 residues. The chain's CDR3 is CATSESGRGTDTQYF.

CDR3 residues: CASSLERTATGELFF. The gene calls are TRBV12-3 or TRBV12-4 and TRBJ2-2; TCRdb designates TRBD2, a call that cannot be tested without DNA. The CDR3 length is 15 residues.

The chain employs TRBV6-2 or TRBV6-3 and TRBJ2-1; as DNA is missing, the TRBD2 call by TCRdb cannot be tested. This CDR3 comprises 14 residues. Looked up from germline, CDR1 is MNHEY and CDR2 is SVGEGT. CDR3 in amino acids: CASRNGLVFNEQFF.

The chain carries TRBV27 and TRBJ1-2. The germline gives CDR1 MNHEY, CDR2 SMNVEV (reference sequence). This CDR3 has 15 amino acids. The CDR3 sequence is CATRGASGANYGYTF.

CDR3: CASSTRDLSSYNEQFF. The rearrangement links TRBV27 to TRBJ2-1. Germline V gene data show CDR1 as MNHEY and CDR2 as SMNVEV (reference sequence). The CDR3 runs to 16 residues.

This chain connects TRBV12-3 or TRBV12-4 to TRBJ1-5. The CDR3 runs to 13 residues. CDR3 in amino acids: CAAGENRDQPQHF.

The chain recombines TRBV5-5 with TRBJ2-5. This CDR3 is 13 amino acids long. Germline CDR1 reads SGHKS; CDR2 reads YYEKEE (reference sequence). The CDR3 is CASSSDRKETQYF.

The CDR3 reads CASSSRTVGANVLTF. The V gene is TRBV5-1, the J gene TRBJ2-6; the D gene TCRdb calls, TRBD1, cannot be checked with no DNA. This CDR3 has 15 amino acids. Germline CDR1 reads SGHRS; CDR2 reads YFSETQ. Combining the CDR3 with reference TRBV5-1 and TRBJ2-6 gives the whole variable domain KAGVTQTPRYLIKTRGQQVTLSCSPISGHRSVSWYQQTPGQGLQFLFEYFSETQRNKGNFPGRFSGRQFSNSRSEMNVSTLELGDSALYLCASSSRTVGANVLTFGAGSRLTVL.

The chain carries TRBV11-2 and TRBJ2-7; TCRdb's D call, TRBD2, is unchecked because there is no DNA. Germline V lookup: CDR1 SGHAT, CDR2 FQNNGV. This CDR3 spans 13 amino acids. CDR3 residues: CASSFGPAWEQYF.

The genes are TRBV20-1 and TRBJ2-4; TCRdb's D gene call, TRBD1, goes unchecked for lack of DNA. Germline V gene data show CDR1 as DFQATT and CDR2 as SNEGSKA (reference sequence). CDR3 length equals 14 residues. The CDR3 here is CSARPVRGAAIQYF.

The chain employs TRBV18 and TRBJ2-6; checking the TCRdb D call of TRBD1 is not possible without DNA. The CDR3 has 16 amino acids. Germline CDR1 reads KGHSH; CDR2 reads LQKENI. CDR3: CASSKGQPSGANVLTF. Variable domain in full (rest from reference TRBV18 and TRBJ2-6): NAGVMQNPRHLVRRRGQEARLRCSPMKGHSHVYWYRQLPEEGLKFMVYLQKENIIDESGMPKERFSAEFPKEGPSILRIQQVVRGDSAAYFCASSKGQPSGANVLTFGAGSRLTVL.

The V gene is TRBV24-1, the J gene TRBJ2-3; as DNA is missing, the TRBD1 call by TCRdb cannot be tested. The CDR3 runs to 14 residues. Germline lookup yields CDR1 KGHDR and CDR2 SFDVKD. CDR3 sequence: CATSDYRTDRAQYF.